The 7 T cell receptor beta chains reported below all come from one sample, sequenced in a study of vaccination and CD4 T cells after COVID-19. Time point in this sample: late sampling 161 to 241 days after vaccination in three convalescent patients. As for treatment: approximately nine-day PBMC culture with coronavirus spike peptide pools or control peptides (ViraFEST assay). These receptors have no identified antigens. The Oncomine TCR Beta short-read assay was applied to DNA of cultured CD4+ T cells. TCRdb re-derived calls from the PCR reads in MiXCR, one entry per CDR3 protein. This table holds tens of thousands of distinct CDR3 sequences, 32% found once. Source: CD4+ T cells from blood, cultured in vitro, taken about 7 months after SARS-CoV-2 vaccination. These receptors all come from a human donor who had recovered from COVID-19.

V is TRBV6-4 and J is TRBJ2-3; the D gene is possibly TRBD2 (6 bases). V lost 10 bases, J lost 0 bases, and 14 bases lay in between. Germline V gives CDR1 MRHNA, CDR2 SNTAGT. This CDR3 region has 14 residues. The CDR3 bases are TGTGCCATCAGAGACCTAGCGAGCACAGATACGCAGTATTTT. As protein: CAIRDLASTDTQYF.

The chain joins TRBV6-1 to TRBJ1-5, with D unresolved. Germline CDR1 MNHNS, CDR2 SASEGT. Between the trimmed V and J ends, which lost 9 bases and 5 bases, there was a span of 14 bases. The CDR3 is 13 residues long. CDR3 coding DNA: TGTGCCAGGTCCGCGGGCCCGGATCAGCCCCAGCATTTT. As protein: CARSAGPDQPQHF.

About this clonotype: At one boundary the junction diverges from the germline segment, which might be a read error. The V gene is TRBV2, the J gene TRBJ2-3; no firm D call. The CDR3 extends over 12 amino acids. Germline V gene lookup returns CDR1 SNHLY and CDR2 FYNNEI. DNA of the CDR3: TGTGCCAGCAGCGAAGGTTCAAATACGCAGTATTTT. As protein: CASSEGSNTQYF.

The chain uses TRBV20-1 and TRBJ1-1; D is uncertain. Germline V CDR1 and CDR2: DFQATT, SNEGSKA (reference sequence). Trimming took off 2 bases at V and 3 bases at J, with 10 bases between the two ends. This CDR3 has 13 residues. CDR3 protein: CSARPGFDTEAFF. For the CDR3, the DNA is TGCAGTGCTAGACCCGGGTTTGACACTGAAGCTTTCTTT.

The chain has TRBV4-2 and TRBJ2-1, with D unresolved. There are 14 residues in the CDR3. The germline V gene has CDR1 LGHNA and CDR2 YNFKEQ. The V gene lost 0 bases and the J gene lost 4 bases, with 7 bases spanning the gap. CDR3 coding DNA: TGTGCCAGCAGCCAAGAAAGTTCGTACAATGAGCAGTTCTTC. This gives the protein CASSQESSYNEQFF.

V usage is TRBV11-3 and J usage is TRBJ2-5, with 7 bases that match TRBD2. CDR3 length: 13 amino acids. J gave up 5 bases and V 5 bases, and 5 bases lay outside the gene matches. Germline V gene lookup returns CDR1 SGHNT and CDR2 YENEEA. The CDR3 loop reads CASSLASGETQYF. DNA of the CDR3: TGTGCCAGCAGCCTCGCTAGCGGTGAGACCCAGTACTTC.

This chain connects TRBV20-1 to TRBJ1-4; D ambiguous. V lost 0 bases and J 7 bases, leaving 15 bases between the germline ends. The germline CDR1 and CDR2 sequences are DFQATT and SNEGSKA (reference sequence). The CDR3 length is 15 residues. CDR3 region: CSARDLVGSGEKLFF. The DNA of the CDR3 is TGCAGTGCTAGAGATCTAGTAGGGAGCGGTGAAAAACTGTTTTTT.